Below are 19 T cell receptor beta chains sequenced from a single sample in a study of shared clonotypes between healthy human individuals. Method: immunoSEQ multiplex PCR; TCRdb's copy keeps in-frame clones and lacks some. The sample includes about 1.1 million clones, roughly 80% of them seen just once. Sequencing input: memory CD4+ T cells from PBMCs. Subset indicated: CD45RA-negative fraction. The receptors were sampled from a man aged 18 to 29 in good health. Some clones in this sample may be carry-over from other donors' samples.

This chain uses TRBV4-1 with TRBJ1-5, with 7 positions matching TRBD1. Germline V gives CDR1 MGHRA, CDR2 YSYEKL. Trimming cost V 2 bases and J 6 bases; bases outside gene matches: 7. The CDR3 is made up of 15 amino acids. The CDR3 DNA reads TGCGCCAGCAGCCAAACGGGTTCAGGGGGTCAGCCCCAGCATTTT. Protein sequence: CASSQTGSGGQPQHF.

The V gene is TRBV5-4, the J gene TRBJ2-5; D uncertain. The CDR3 has 11 residues. Germline V gene data show CDR1 as SGHNT and CDR2 as YYREEE (reference sequence). Trimming took off 10 bases at V and 1 base at J, with 8 bases between the two ends. The CDR3 sequence is CASGIQETQYF. The CDR3 DNA reads as TGTGCCTCTGGAATCCAAGAGACCCAGTACTTC.

The V call is TRBV11-2, the J call TRBJ2-7, with a tentative D call TRBD2 (6 bases). The CDR3 has 13 residues. V was clipped by 5 bases and J by 3 bases, with 11 bases between them. Germline assignment: CDR1 SGHAT and CDR2 FQNNGV. DNA of the CDR3: TGTGCCAGCAGCCTCGGGCGGGGCTACGAGCAGTACTTC. This sequence encodes CASSLGRGYEQYF.

This chain links TRBV10-2 with TRBJ1-1; D unclear. From germline, CDR1 is WSHSY and CDR2 SAAADI. The V gene lost 6 bases and the J gene lost 6 bases, with 8 bases spanning the gap. CDR3 length: 11 amino acids. CDR3 nucleotides: TGCGCCAGCAGAAACACAGCTGAAGCTTTCTTT. As protein: CASRNTAEAFF.

V gene TRBV5-6 combines with J gene TRBJ1-4, with 7 bases fitting TRBD1. CDR3 length: 17 amino acids. Trimming at V came to 5 bases and at J to 4 bases, leaving 14 bases not matched to a gene. Germline loops: CDR1 SGHDT, CDR2 YYEEEE. CDR3 sequence: CASSLTAGQTLNEKLFF. The CDR3 DNA reads as TGTGCCAGCAGTTTAACTGCGGGACAGACCCTTAATGAAAAACTGTTTTTT.

This clone was counted between two and nine times. The chain carries TRBV7-2 and TRBJ1-1; the D is unclear. Germline V lookup: CDR1 SGHTA, CDR2 FQGNSA. CDR3 length: 13 residues. Trimming removed 4 bases from V and 8 bases from J, with 14 bases in between. The CDR3: CASSSGYLLEAFF. CDR3 sequence (DNA): TGTGCCAGCAGCTCCGGATACTTATTGGAAGCTTTCTTT.

This clone was detected a few times. The chain links TRBV7-3 to TRBJ2-2, with D possibly being TRBD1 or TRBD2 (5 bases each). V lost 5 bases, J lost 8 bases, and 15 bases lay in between. The germline V gene encodes CDR1 SGHTA and CDR2 FQGTGA. The CDR3 is made up of 14 amino acids. The CDR3 DNA follows: TGTGCCAGCAGCACGGGACGGCACGTAGGGGAGCTGTTTTTT. Its translation: CASSTGRHVGELFF. Combining the CDR3 with reference TRBV7-3 and TRBJ2-2 gives the whole variable domain GAGVSQTPSNKVTEKGKYVELRCDPISGHTALYWYRQSLGQGPEFLIYFQGTGAADDSGLPNDRFFAVRPEGSVSTLKIQRTERGDSAVYLCASSTGRHVGELFFGEGSRLTVL.

The genes are TRBV18 and TRBJ1-6; 9 positions match TRBD1. The V gene's germline CDR1 is KGHSH and CDR2 LQKENI. There are 15 residues in the CDR3. With V trimmed by 5 bases and J by 10 bases, 9 bases remained unmatched. This chain's CDR3 is CASSEGGTGNSPLHF. The DNA of the CDR3 is TGTGCCAGCTCAGAAGGGGGGACAGGGAACTCACCCCTCCACTTT.

The rearrangement uses TRBV7-8 and TRBJ2-5, with 7 bases fitting TRBD2. Per germline, CDR1 SGHVS and CDR2 FQNEAQ. Germline trimming cut 2 bases from V and 7 bases from J; bases unmatched to any gene: 16. This CDR3 has 17 residues. CDR3 bases: TGTGCCAGCAGCTTAATGCAACTAGCGACCCTATCGGGGACCCAGTACTTC. It specifies CASSLMQLATLSGTQYF.

The chain couples TRBV18 to TRBJ2-7, with 10 bases aligning to TRBD2. Looked up from germline, CDR1 is KGHSH and CDR2 is LQKENI. J gave up 3 bases and V 6 bases, and 8 bases lay outside the gene matches. The CDR3 covers 15 residues. CDR3 DNA: TGTGCCAGCTCTCGCGGACTAGCGGAGTTCTACGAGCAGTACTTC. This translates into CASSRGLAEFYEQYF. The full variable domain, its missing parts supplied by reference TRBV18 and TRBJ2-7, is NAGVMQNPRHLVRRRGQEARLRCSPMKGHSHVYWYRQLPEEGLKFMVYLQKENIIDESGMPKERFSAEFPKEGPSILRIQQVVRGDSAAYFCASSRGLAEFYEQYFGPGTRLTVT.

This rearrangement joins TRBV2 to TRBJ2-1; D is possibly TRBD1 (6 bases). Germline CDR1 and CDR2: SNHLY and FYNNEI. This CDR3 spans 12 amino acids. Trimming stripped 6 bases from V and 8 bases from J, with 11 bases between. CDR3 sequence: CASRDEGDEQFF. As DNA, the CDR3 is TGTGCCAGCAGAGACGAGGGGGATGAGCAGTTCTTC.

This rearrangement joins TRBV5-1 to TRBJ2-5, with D perhaps being TRBD1 or TRBD2 (6 bases each). The length of the CDR3 is 13 residues. CDR1 is SGHRS and CDR2 is YFSETQ in the germline V gene. V was trimmed by 3 bases and J by 1 base, leaving 7 bases between them. In nucleotides, the CDR3 is TGCGCCAGCAGCTGGGGGGCCCAAGAGACCCAGTACTTC. It codes for CASSWGAQETQYF.

The chain is built from TRBV5-8 and TRBJ2-3; perhaps TRBD2 as D (6 bases). Germline V lookup: CDR1 SGHTS, CDR2 YDEGEE. The CDR3 is made up of 16 amino acids. V was clipped by 4 bases and J by 2 bases, with 17 bases between them. CDR3 sequence reads: CASSGAGTSNTDTQYF. CDR3 DNA: TGTGCCAGCAGCGGTGCCGGGACTTCCAACACAGATACGCAGTATTTT.

There are a few counts of this clone. J is TRBJ1-5 and V is TRBV2; D is perhaps TRBD1 (5 bases). The CDR3 has 13 amino acids. CDR1 and CDR2 (germline): SNHLY, FYNNEI. V lost 6 bases and J 5 bases, leaving 11 bases between the germline ends. CDR3 nucleotide sequence: TGTGCCAGCAGCCGGGACGGTTATCAGCCCCAGCATTTT. As protein: CASSRDGYQPQHF.

Comments on this clone: A read error likely explains this, since a far larger clone differs by one base. CDR3 loop: CASSQGIVSSEQYF. CDR3 sequence (DNA): TGTGCCAGCTCACAGGGAATTGTTAGCAGCGAGCAGTACTTC. The V gene is TRBV18, the J gene TRBJ2-7, with D hard to call. CDR3 size: 14 residues. V shed 4 bases and J shed 6 bases, with 16 bases lying between them. Germline V gene data show CDR1 as KGHSH and CDR2 as LQKENI. The full variable domain, with the rest looked up from reference TRBV18 and TRBJ2-7, is NAGVMQNPRHLVRRRGQEARLRCSPMKGHSHVYWYRQLPEEGLKFMVYLQKENIIDESGMPKERFSAEFPKEGPSILRIQQVVRGDSAAYFCASSQGIVSSEQYFGPGTRLTVT.

This clone has more than one count but fewer than ten. This chain connects TRBV14 to TRBJ2-7; 8 nucleotides match TRBD1. The V gene's germline CDR1 is SGHDN and CDR2 FVKESK. The CDR3 has 15 amino acids. Trimming took 4 bases from V and 5 from J; bases not matched to a gene: 10. In DNA form, the CDR3 reads TGTGCCAGCAGCCGAGGTCGGTCAGGGGGCAACGAGCAGTACTTC. Protein: CASSRGRSGGNEQYF.

The chain carries TRBV30 and TRBJ2-7, with 11 bases that match TRBD2. The ends lost 2 bases at V and 0 bases at J; junction bases unmatched: 6. The CDR3 loop spans 16 amino acids. The V gene's germline CDR1 is GTSNPN and CDR2 SVGIG (reference sequence). CDR3 DNA sequence: TGTGCCTGGAGTAGTAGCGGGAGGGTCTACTCCTACGAGCAGTACTTC. It specifies CAWSSSGRVYSYEQYF.

The chain recombines TRBV4-3 with TRBJ2-3, with D unresolved. Trimming took off 4 bases at V and 6 bases at J, with 14 bases between the two ends. The CDR3 contains 14 residues. Germline V lookup: CDR1 LGHNA, CDR2 YSLEER. The chain's CDR3 is CASSLEKSADTQYF. DNA for the CDR3: TGCGCCAGCAGCCTAGAAAAGAGTGCGGATACGCAGTATTTT.

Concerning this clone: Other DNA sequences from this sample encode an identical CDR3 as well. The chain recombines TRBV18 with TRBJ2-7, with 10 bases fitting TRBD1. CDR1 is KGHSH and CDR2 is LQKENI in the germline V gene. The CDR3 totals 14 residues. With V trimmed by 3 bases and J by 3 bases, 2 bases remained unmatched. CDR3 nucleotide sequence: TGTGCCAGCTCACCCGGGACAGGGGACTACGAGCAGTACTTC. Residues: CASSPGTGDYEQYF.